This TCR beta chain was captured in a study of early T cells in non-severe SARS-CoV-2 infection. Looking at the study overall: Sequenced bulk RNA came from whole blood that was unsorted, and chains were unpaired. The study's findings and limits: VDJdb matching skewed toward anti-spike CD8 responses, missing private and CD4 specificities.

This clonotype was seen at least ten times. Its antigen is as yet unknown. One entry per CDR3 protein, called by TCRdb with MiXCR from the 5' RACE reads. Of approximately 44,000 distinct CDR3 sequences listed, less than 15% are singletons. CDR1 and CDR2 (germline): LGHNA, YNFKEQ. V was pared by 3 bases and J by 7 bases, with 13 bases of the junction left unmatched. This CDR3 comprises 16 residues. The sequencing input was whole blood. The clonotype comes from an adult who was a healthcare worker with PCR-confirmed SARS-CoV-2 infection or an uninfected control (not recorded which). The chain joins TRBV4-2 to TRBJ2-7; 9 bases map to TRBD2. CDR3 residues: CASSHQTGTSLREQYF. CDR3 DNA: TGTGCCAGCAGCCATCAGACCGGGACTAGCCTTAGGGAGCAGTACTTC.